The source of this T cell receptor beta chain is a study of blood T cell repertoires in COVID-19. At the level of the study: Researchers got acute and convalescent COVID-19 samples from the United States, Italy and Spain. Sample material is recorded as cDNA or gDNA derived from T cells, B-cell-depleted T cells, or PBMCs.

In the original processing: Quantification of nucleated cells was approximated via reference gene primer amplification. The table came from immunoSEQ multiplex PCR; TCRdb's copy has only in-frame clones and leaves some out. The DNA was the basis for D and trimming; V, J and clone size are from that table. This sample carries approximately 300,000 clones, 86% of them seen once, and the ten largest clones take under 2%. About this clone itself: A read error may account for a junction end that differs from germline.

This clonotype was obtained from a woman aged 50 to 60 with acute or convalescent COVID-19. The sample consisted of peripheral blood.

The CDR3 sequence is CASSLRGTSGTTHF. CDR3 in DNA: TGTGCCAGCAGCCTGAGGGGGACTAGCGGGACAACCCACTTC. The chain is built from TRBV7-2 and TRBJ2-5, with 13 bases fitting TRBD2. The V gene's germline CDR1 is SGHTA and CDR2 FQGNSA. The CDR3 spans 14 residues.